This T cell receptor (beta chain) was documented in a study of technical replicates of blood from a few donors. Assay: immunoSEQ multiplex PCR; the TCRdb copy retains only in-frame clones and omits some. The data contain tens of thousands of clones, approximately 94% of them singletons. J gave up 5 bases and V 0 bases, and 5 bases lay outside the gene matches. CDR3 length equals 15 residues. The germline V gene encodes CDR1 SGHDT and CDR2 YYEEEE. The TCR sequence derives from a human donor in good health. Sequencing input: T cells isolated from PBMCs. The chain couples TRBV5-6 to TRBJ2-3; 8 bases line up with TRBD2. CDR3 region: CASSLERELGDTQYF. CDR3 DNA sequence: TGTGCCAGCAGCTTGGAGCGGGAGCTCGGAGATACGCAGTATTTT.